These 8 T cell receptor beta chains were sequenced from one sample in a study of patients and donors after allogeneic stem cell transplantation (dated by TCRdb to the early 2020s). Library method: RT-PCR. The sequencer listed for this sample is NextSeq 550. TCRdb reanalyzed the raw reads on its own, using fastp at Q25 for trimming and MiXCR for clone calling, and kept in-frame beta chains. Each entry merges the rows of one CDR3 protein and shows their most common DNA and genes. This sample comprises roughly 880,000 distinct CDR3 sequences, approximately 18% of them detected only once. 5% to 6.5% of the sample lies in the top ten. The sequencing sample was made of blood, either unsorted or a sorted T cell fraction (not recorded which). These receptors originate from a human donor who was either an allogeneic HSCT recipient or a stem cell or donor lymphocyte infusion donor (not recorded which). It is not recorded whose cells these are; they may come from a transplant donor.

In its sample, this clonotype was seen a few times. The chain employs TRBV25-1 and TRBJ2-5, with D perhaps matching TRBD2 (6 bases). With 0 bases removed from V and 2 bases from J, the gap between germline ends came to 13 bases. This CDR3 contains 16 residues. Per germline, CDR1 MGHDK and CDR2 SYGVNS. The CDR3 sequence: CASSEYYGRGQETQYF. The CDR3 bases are TGTGCCAGCAGTGAATATTATGGACGGGGGCAAGAGACCCAGTACTTC. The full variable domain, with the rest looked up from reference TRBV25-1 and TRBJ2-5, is EADIYQTPRYLVIGTGKKITLECSQTMGHDKMYWYQQDPGMELHLIHYSYGVNSTEKGDLSSESTVSRIRTEHFPLTLESARPSHTSQYLCASSEYYGRGQETQYFGPGTRLLVL.

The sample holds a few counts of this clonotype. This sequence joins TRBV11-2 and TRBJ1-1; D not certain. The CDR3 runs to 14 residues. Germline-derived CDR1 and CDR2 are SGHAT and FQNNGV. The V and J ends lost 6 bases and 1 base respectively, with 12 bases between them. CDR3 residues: CASSRSPGNTEAFF. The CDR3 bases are TGTGCCAGCAGTCGTAGTCCAGGGAACACTGAAGCTTTCTTT.

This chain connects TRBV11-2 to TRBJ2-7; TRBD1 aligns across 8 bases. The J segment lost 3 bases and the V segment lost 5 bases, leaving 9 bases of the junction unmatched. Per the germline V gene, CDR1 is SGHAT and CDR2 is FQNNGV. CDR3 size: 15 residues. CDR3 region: CASSTRGTGIYEQYF. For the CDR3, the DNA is TGTGCCAGCAGCACAAGGGGGACAGGAATCTACGAGCAGTACTTC.

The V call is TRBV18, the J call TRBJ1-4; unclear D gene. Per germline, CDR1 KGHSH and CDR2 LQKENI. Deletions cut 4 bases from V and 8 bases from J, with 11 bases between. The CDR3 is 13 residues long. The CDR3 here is CASSLLAREKLFF. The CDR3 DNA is TGTGCCAGCTCACTTCTAGCCCGAGAAAAACTGTTTTTT.

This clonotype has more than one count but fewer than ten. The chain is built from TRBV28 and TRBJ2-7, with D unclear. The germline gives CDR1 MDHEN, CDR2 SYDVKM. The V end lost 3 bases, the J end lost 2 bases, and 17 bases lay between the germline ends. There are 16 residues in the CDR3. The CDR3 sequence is CASSFLEGDGTYEQYF. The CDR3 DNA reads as TGTGCCAGCAGTTTTCTTGAAGGAGATGGGACCTACGAGCAGTACTTC.

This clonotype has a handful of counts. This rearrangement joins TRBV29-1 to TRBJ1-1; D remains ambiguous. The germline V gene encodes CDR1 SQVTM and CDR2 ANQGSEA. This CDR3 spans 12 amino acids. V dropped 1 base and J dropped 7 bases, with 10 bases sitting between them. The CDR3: CSVEVARLEAFF. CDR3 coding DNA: TGCAGCGTTGAAGTAGCGAGACTTGAAGCTTTCTTT.

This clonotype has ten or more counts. The chain's CDR3 is CASSTATLNEKLFF. CDR3 DNA sequence: TGTGCCAGCAGCACGGCCACCTTGAACGAAAAACTGTTTTTT. The chain has TRBV5-6 and TRBJ1-4; D ambiguous. Germline CDR1 and CDR2: SGHDT and YYEEEE. The CDR3 consists of 14 residues. V lost 4 bases and J 8 bases, leaving 15 bases between the germline ends.

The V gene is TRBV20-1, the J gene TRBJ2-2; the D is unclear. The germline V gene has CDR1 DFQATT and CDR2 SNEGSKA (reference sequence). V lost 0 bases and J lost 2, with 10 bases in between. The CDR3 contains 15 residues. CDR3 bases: TGCAGTGCTAGAGAAGGGCAGACCAACACCGGGGAGCTGTTTTTT. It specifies CSAREGQTNTGELFF.